These 4 T cell receptor beta chains were all obtained from the same sample, sequenced in a study of blood T cells in healthy people across ages. The authors ran a second PCR of about 6 to 11 cycles using a sample-barcoded 5' primer and a J-beta primer mix. TCRdb reprocessed the 5' RACE reads with MiXCR, giving one entry per CDR3 protein. The profile shows 700,000 or so distinct CDR3 sequences, about 20% of them singletons. The sample taken for sequencing was blood. The receptors originated from a man between 65 and 79 years old in good health.

In regard to this clonotype: A junction end diverges from the germline sequence, so it may reflect a read error. The chain uses TRBV4-3 and TRBJ2-1; 7 positions match TRBD2. CDR3 size: 15 residues. Germline V lookup: CDR1 LGHNA, CDR2 YSLEER. In DNA form, the CDR3 reads TGCGCCAACAGCCAGGGAGGGGTGCTCTACAATGAGCAGTTCTTC. This translates into CANSQGGVLYNEQFF.

This clonotype was recorded a few times. The rearrangement uses TRBV18 and TRBJ2-3, with D hard to call. The germline V and J ends were trimmed by 3 bases and 8 bases, with 9 bases remaining between them. Per the germline V gene, CDR1 is KGHSH and CDR2 is LQKENI. There are 12 residues in the CDR3. CDR3 in DNA: TGTGCCAGCTCACCTAGTTCGGGTACGCAGTATTTT. It is translated as CASSPSSGTQYF. The variable domain in full, with the rest retrieved from reference TRBV18 and TRBJ2-3, is NAGVMQNPRHLVRRRGQEARLRCSPMKGHSHVYWYRQLPEEGLKFMVYLQKENIIDESGMPKERFSAEFPKEGPSILRIQQVVRGDSAAYFCASSPSSGTQYFGPGTRLTVL.

The rearrangement uses TRBV5-1 and TRBJ2-3; 7 bases align to TRBD2. The ends lost 0 bases at V and 2 bases at J; junction bases unmatched: 3. Germline V gene lookup returns CDR1 SGHRS and CDR2 YFSETQ. There are 15 residues in the CDR3. The CDR3 DNA is TGCGCCAGCAGCTTGGCTAGCGGTCACACAGATACGCAGTATTTT. It is translated as CASSLASGHTDTQYF.

This clonotype was seen a few times. The chain couples TRBV6-2 or TRBV6-3 to TRBJ2-7; D perhaps matches TRBD1 (5 bases). The V gene lost 2 bases and the J gene lost 3 bases, with 11 bases spanning the gap. CDR3 length: 14 amino acids. The germline CDR1 and CDR2 sequences are MNHEY and SVGEGT. The CDR3 nucleotides read TGTGCCAGCAGTTACCCGACAGCAATCTACGAGCAGTACGTC. This codes for CASSYPTAIYEQYV.